The 4 T cell receptor beta chains below were found in one sample sequenced in a study of T cell responses to AZD1222 COVID-19 vaccine. Assay: immunoSEQ multiplex PCR; the TCRdb copy retains only in-frame clones and omits some. This sample has about 100,000 clones, with about 86% found just once. Source: peripheral blood, taken on day 0 of AZD1222 vaccination. Receptors were obtained from an adult in good health.

The chain employs TRBV24-1 and TRBJ2-7; D unclear. Germline lookup yields CDR1 KGHDR and CDR2 SFDVKD. The ends were cut back, 3 bases at V and 2 bases at J, with 10 bases in the middle. The length of the CDR3 is 14 residues. The chain's CDR3 is CATSDGRSPYEQYF. CDR3 coding DNA: TGTGCCACCAGTGATGGCAGGTCCCCCTACGAGCAGTACTTC.

The sample holds a few counts of this clone. This CDR3 is CATYRPNYGYTF. CDR3 coding DNA: TGTGCCACATACAGGCCTAACTATGGCTACACCTTC. V and J are TRBV10-3 and TRBJ1-2; weak D call: TRBD1 (5 bases). Trimming left V 10 bases short and J 0 bases short, with 9 bases between. Germline V CDR1 and CDR2: ENHRY, SYGVKD. The CDR3 sequence is 12 residues long.

The chain recombines TRBV6-5 with TRBJ1-1, with a possible D match to TRBD1 (5 bases). This CDR3 has 15 amino acids. Germline CDR1 is MNHEY and CDR2 is SVGAGI. V was pared by 6 bases and J by 7 bases, with 21 bases between. The CDR3 DNA reads as TGTGCCAGCAGGCGAGGTGACAGTCCACGTCGTGAAGCTTTCTTT. It encodes CASRRGDSPRREAFF.

This clone has a handful of counts. V gene TRBV3-1 (or the pseudogene TRBV3-2) combines with J gene TRBJ1-3; D is undetermined. The CDR3 has 13 amino acids. Germline CDR1 and CDR2: LGHDT and YNNKEL (reference sequence). The V and J ends lost 2 bases and 4 bases respectively, with 6 bases between them. CDR3 DNA: TGTGCCAGCAGCCAATTTATGGGAAACACCATATATTTT. This translates into CASSQFMGNTIYF.